These 6 T cell receptor beta chains were all obtained from the same sample, sequenced in a study of beta chain features in type 1 diabetes. Study-level findings and limits: People with Type 1 diabetes carried modestly yet significantly shorter TCRB CDR3s in all four CD4+ subsets.

These receptors' targets are unknown. All of the isolated RNA was reverse transcribed, so expressed TCRB transcripts were sequenced. Repertoires were generated with immunoSEQ multiplex PCR, while TCRdb's copy carries only in-frame clones and drops some. The table has around 600,000 clones, roughly an eighth seen once. What was sequenced was naive CD4+ T cells from blood. Receptors originate from a man under 40 with type 1 diabetes.

V is TRBV29-1 and J is TRBJ2-2, with D possibly being TRBD1 (6 bases). This CDR3 region has 14 residues. Deletions cut 3 bases from V and 5 bases from J, with 13 bases between. Germline CDR1 is SQVTM and CDR2 is ANQGSEA. Written as DNA, the CDR3 is TGCAGCGTTGATAGGGGGATTGGTACCGGGGAGCTGTTTTTT. It translates to CSVDRGIGTGELFF.

Concerning this clone: A junction end diverges from the germline sequence, so it may reflect a read error. The chain has TRBV18 and TRBJ2-1; unclear D gene. From germline, CDR1 is KGHSH and CDR2 LQKENI. The CDR3 has 14 residues. CDR3 protein: CASSPPSSPYEQLF. CDR3 DNA sequence: TGTGCCAGCTCACCACCGAGCAGCCCTTATGAGCAGCTCTTC.

This clone has a handful of counts. This chain uses TRBV30 with TRBJ1-3, with TRBD1 matching over 9 bases. CDR1 and CDR2 (germline): GTSNPN, SVGIG (reference sequence). The CDR3 runs 13 residues. Trimming took 5 bases from V and 4 from J; bases not matched to a gene: 3. The CDR3 DNA sequence: TGTGCCTGGGGACAGGGGCCAGGAAACACCATATATTTT. Residues: CAWGQGPGNTIYF.

The chain recombines TRBV7-3 with TRBJ2-1; 7 bases are a match to TRBD2. Germline CDR1 and CDR2: SGHTA and FQGTGA. Trimming took 8 bases from V and 9 from J; bases not matched to a gene: 7. The CDR3 consists of 12 residues. CDR3 in amino acids: CASGLGEGEQFF. The CDR3 nucleotides are TGTGCCAGCGGACTTGGGGAGGGTGAGCAGTTCTTC.

This clone was found a few times. The V call is TRBV4-3, the J call TRBJ1-2; D ambiguous. Trimming removed 4 bases at V and 2 bases at J, with 14 bases between. Germline loops: CDR1 LGHNA, CDR2 YSLEER. There are 15 residues in the CDR3. For the CDR3, the DNA is TGCGCCAGCAGCCCCAGCCAGAGGTCGAACTATGGCTACACCTTC. Translation gives CASSPSQRSNYGYTF.

The chain uses TRBV9 and TRBJ2-1, with no clear D. Germline-derived CDR1 and CDR2 are SGDLS and YYNGEE. The CDR3 spans 14 residues. Trimming took off 0 bases at V and 7 bases at J, with 11 bases between the two ends. CDR3 loop: CASSVDPSLNEQFF. CDR3 DNA: TGTGCCAGCAGCGTAGATCCATCTTTGAATGAGCAGTTCTTC.